Each of the 20 T cell receptor beta chains below was sequenced from the same sample in a study of blood T cell repertoires in COVID-19. Sequencing used immunoSEQ multiplex PCR; TCRdb keeps in-frame clones, though not all of them. The sample consists of approximately 150,000 clones, 82% of them appearing once. The specimen sequenced was peripheral blood. The receptors stem from a woman in her 70s with acute or convalescent COVID-19.

This chain joins TRBV28 and TRBJ2-7, with TRBD1 matching 7 bases. Germline CDR1 is MDHEN and CDR2 is SYDVKM. CDR3 length equals 14 residues. J was trimmed by 5 bases and V by 4 bases; bases with no gene match: 8. The CDR3 nucleotides are TGTGCCAGCAGTTCCCCTGGGACAGCTCACGAGCAGTACTTC. The encoded protein is CASSSPGTAHEQYF.

Ten or more counts support this clone. The genes are TRBV2 and TRBJ1-5, with no clear D. Germline V gene data show CDR1 as SNHLY and CDR2 as FYNNEI. The CDR3 spans 16 residues. With 1 base removed from V and 0 bases from J, the gap between germline ends came to 10 bases. CDR3 loop: CASSEERFNSNQPQHF. CDR3 sequence (DNA): TGTGCCAGCAGTGAAGAGCGATTCAATAGCAATCAGCCCCAGCATTTT.

This clone was counted once. The CDR3 region is CASRASIAGGQETQYF. CDR3 coding DNA: TGTGCCAGCAGGGCTTCTATAGCGGGGGGGCAAGAGACCCAGTACTTC. The chain carries TRBV28 and TRBJ2-5, with TRBD2 matching 11 bases. The CDR3 has 16 amino acids. CDR1 and CDR2 (germline): MDHEN, SYDVKM. The junction had 8 bases not matched to a gene; V was cut back by 6 bases and J by 2 bases.

The chain links TRBV5-4 to TRBJ2-2, with 8 bases that match TRBD1. J was trimmed by 2 bases and V by 4 bases; bases with no gene match: 4. Germline CDR1 and CDR2: SGHNT and YYREEE (reference sequence). This CDR3 has 15 residues. Here the CDR3 reads CASSRDRGNTGELFF. CDR3 nucleotide sequence: TGTGCCAGCAGCCGAGACAGGGGAAACACCGGGGAGCTGTTTTTT.

The DNA of the CDR3 is TGTGCCAGCAGTTTAAGAGGGGGCGCTGGCTACACCTTC. This encodes CASSLRGGAGYTF. This chain connects TRBV28 to TRBJ1-2; 7 positions agree with TRBD1. CDR1 MDHEN and CDR2 SYDVKM come from the germline V gene. The CDR3 loop spans 13 amino acids. The ends lost 2 bases at V and 7 bases at J; junction bases unmatched: 4.

The rearrangement links TRBV9 to TRBJ2-4, with TRBD1 as a possible D gene (5 bases). Trimming cost V 0 bases and J 1 base, with 11 bases left between them. The CDR3 totals 16 residues. Germline V CDR1 and CDR2: SGDLS, YYNGEE. CDR3 nucleotides: TGTGCCAGCAGCGTAGGGTCCTCAGGGGCCAAAAACATTCAGTACTTC. It translates to CASSVGSSGAKNIQYF.

In its sample, this clone was seen a few times. The chain links TRBV7-2 to TRBJ1-2; 8 nucleotides agree with TRBD1. This CDR3 comprises 14 residues. The V segment lost 5 bases and the J segment 5 bases; nucleotides outside the gene matches: 7. The V gene's germline CDR1 is SGHTA and CDR2 FQGNSA. The CDR3 DNA sequence: TGTGCCAGCAGCGATCCCAGGGGGCGGTATGGCTACACCTTC. Translated, it gives CASSDPRGRYGYTF.

This clone was seen repeatedly, ten times or more. V usage is TRBV4-1 and J usage is TRBJ2-7, with TRBD2 matching over 10 bases. Trimming at V came to 4 bases and at J to 0 bases, leaving 3 bases not matched to a gene. The CDR3 runs 15 residues. Germline V CDR1 and CDR2: MGHRA, YSYEKL. In DNA, the CDR3 is TGCGCCAGCAGCCGGATAGCGGGAGGCTCCTACGAGCAGTACTTC. It specifies CASSRIAGGSYEQYF.

The rearrangement uses TRBV4-3 and TRBJ1-1; 11 nucleotides line up with TRBD1. V lost 3 bases and J lost 6; bases outside the gene matches: 6. Germline assignment: CDR1 LGHNA and CDR2 YSLEER. The CDR3 loop spans 15 amino acids. The CDR3 DNA reads TGCGCCAGCAGCCAGACGGGACAGGGGGTCGCTGAAGCTTTCTTT. This translates into CASSQTGQGVAEAFF.

The rearrangement joins TRBV27 to TRBJ1-1; 10 positions match TRBD1. The junction had 5 bases not matched to a gene; V was cut back by 3 bases and J by 4 bases. The CDR3 covers 15 residues. CDR1 is MNHEY, CDR2 SMNVEV, per germline (reference sequence). CDR3: CASSFRTGGGTEAFF. The CDR3 DNA follows: TGTGCCAGCAGTTTTCGGACAGGGGGGGGCACTGAAGCTTTCTTT.

The V and J genes are TRBV6-2 or TRBV6-3 and TRBJ2-1; TRBD2 aligns across 10 bases. Trimming cost V 1 base and J 8 bases; bases outside gene matches: 14. The CDR3 runs 18 residues. Germline V CDR1 and CDR2: MNHEY, SVGEGT. For the CDR3, the DNA is TGTGCCAGCAGTTACTTAACCGGTAGCGGGAGGAACTATTATGAGCAGTTCTTC. Translating gives CASSYLTGSGRNYYEQFF.

This clone was seen more than once but under ten times. CDR3 DNA sequence: TGTGCCACCAGCACAACCGGACAGACATACTATGGCTACACCTTC. Amino acids: CATSTTGQTYYGYTF. The V and J genes are TRBV15 and TRBJ1-2, with D possibly being TRBD1 (6 bases). Trimming cost V 4 bases and J 3 bases, with 15 bases left between them. This CDR3 has 15 amino acids. Germline V CDR1 and CDR2: LNHNV, YYDKDF (reference sequence).

The V call is TRBV4-3, the J call TRBJ1-4; 7 bases agree with TRBD1. The CDR3 is made up of 17 amino acids. The trim removed 2 bases at V and 2 bases at J, leaving 8 bases unmatched. CDR1 and CDR2 from the germline V gene are LGHNA and YSLEER. CDR3 amino acids: CASSQRRGRGTNEKLFF. In nucleotides, the CDR3 is TGCGCCAGCAGCCAACGCAGGGGGAGAGGTACTAATGAAAAACTGTTTTTT.

The chain uses TRBV7-9 and TRBJ1-5, with D uncertain. Trimming removed 2 bases at V and 2 bases at J, with 4 bases between. CDR1 and CDR2 (germline): SEHNR, FQNEAQ (reference sequence). This CDR3 comprises 13 residues. The CDR3 DNA reads as TGTGCCAGCAGCTTAACAGGCAATCAGCCCCAGCATTTT. Its protein product is CASSLTGNQPQHF.

The chain couples TRBV6-2 or TRBV6-3 to TRBJ1-5; no reliable D call. Per the germline V gene, CDR1 is MNHEY and CDR2 is SVGEGT. V dropped 2 bases and J dropped 9 bases, with 17 bases sitting between them. The CDR3 covers 15 residues. The CDR3 coding sequence is TGTGCCAGCAGTTACGCAGCCCGGGAGAGTAGGCCCCAGCATTTT. It specifies CASSYAARESRPQHF.

The V call is TRBV6-5, the J call TRBJ2-3; 7 bases agree with TRBD1. This CDR3 is 15 amino acids long. Trimming cost V 6 bases and J 2 bases; bases outside gene matches: 8. CDR1 MNHEY and CDR2 SVGAGI come from the germline V gene. Written as DNA, the CDR3 is TGTGCCAGCAGCATCCGGGGACAGATCACAGATACGCAGTATTTT. Protein: CASSIRGQITDTQYF.

The rearrangement links TRBV6-5 to TRBJ2-3; 8 nucleotides line up with TRBD2. The V gene end was trimmed by 6 bases and the J gene end by 3 bases; junction bases not matched to a gene: 8. From germline, CDR1 is MNHEY and CDR2 SVGAGI. This CDR3 spans 15 amino acids. This CDR3 reads CASSPRGTRTDTQYF. CDR3 DNA sequence: TGTGCCAGCAGCCCCCGGGGGACTAGGACAGATACGCAGTATTTT.

The chain has TRBV3-1 (or the pseudogene TRBV3-2) and TRBJ2-7; 7 bases map to TRBD1. The ends lost 4 bases at V and 3 bases at J; junction bases unmatched: 9. The CDR3 covers 15 residues. The germline V gene encodes CDR1 LGHDT and CDR2 YNNKEL (reference sequence). For the CDR3, the DNA is TGTGCCAGCAGCCTCCTACAGGGACAGTTCTACGAGCAGTACTTC. Encoded protein: CASSLLQGQFYEQYF.

This sequence joins TRBV4-2 and TRBJ2-3; 8 bases are a match to TRBD2. Germline CDR1 reads LGHNA; CDR2 reads YNFKEQ. This CDR3 is 16 amino acids long. Trimming at V came to 3 bases and at J to 5 bases, leaving 10 bases not matched to a gene. The CDR3 DNA is TGTGCCAGCAGCCATGCTGGCGGGGGGCTCAAAGATACGCAGTATTTT. It codes for CASSHAGGGLKDTQYF.

This clone occurred a few times. The chain combines TRBV5-1 with TRBJ2-3; 10 nucleotides match TRBD2. CDR3 length: 15 residues. V lost 0 bases, J lost 6 bases, and 4 bases stayed unmatched. Germline lookup yields CDR1 SGHRS and CDR2 YFSETQ. The CDR3 DNA reads as TGCGCCAGCAGCTTGGAAGCGGGAGGGCCCGATACGCAGTATTTT. Protein sequence: CASSLEAGGPDTQYF.